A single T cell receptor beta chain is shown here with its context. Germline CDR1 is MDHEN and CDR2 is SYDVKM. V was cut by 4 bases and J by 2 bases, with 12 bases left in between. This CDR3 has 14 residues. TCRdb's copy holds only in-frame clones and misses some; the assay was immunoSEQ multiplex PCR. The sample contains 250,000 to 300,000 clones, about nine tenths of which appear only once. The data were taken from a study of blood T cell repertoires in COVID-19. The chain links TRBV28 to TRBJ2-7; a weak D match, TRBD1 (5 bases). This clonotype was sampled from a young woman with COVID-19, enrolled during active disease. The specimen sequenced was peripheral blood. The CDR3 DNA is TGTGCCAGCAGTTCGCCAGGGCGTCCCTACGAGCAGTACTTC. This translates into CASSSPGRPYEQYF. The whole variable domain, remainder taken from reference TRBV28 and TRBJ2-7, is DVKVTQSSRYLVKRTGEKVFLECVQDMDHENMFWYRQDPGLGLRLIYFSYDVKMKEKGDIPEGYSVSREKKERFSLILESASTNQTSMYLCASSSPGRPYEQYFGPGTRLTVT.